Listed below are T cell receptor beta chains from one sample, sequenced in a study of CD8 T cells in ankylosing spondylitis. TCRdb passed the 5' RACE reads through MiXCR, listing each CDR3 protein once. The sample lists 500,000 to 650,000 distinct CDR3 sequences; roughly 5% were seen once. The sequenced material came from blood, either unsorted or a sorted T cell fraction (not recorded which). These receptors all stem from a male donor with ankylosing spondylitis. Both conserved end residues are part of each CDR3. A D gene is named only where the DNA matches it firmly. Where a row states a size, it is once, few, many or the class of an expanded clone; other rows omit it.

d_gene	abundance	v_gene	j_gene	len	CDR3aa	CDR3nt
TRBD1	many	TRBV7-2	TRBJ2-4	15	CASSPPGTGVNIQYF	TGTGCCAGCAGCCCACCCGGGACAGGGGTAAACATTCAGTACTTC
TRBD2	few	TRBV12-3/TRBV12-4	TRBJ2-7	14	CASSSSSGTYEQYF	TGTGCCAGCAGCTCATCTAGCGGTACCTACGAGCAGTACTTC
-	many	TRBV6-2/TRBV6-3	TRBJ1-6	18	CASSYFRDWSSYNSPLHF	TGTGCCAGCAGTTACTTCCGGGACTGGAGCTCCTATAATTCACCCCTCCACTTT
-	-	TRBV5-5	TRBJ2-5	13	CASSREFQETQYF	TGTGCCAGCAGCCGGGAGTTCCAAGAGACCCAGTACTTC
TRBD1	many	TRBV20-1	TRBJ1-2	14	CSAIRDSTNYGYTF	TGCAGTGCCATCAGGGACAGCACTAACTATGGCTACACCTTC
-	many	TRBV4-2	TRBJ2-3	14	CASSLRTSTDTQYF	TGTGCCAGCAGCCTCAGAACTAGCACAGATACGCAGTATTTT
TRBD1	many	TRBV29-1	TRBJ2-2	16	CSVEVTGAIFGGELFF	TGCAGCGTTGAAGTAACAGGGGCAATCTTTGGTGGGGAGCTGTTTTTT
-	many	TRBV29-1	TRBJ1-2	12	CSVGKGVDGYTF	TGCAGCGTTGGAAAGGGGGTAGATGGCTACACCTTC
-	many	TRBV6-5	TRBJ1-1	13	CASSLTGFSKPFF	TGTGCCAGCAGCCTGACAGGTTTTTCAAAGCCTTTCTTT
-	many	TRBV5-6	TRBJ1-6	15	CASSHLTGGDSPLHF	TGTGCCAGCAGCCATCTGACGGGGGGCGATTCACCCCTCCACTTT
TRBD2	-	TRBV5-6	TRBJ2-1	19	CASSRRVSWASGTYNEQFF	TGTGCCAGCAGTCGTAGGGTAAGCTGGGCTAGCGGGACGTACAATGAGCAGTTCTTC
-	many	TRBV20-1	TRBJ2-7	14	CSAKGAGYSYEQYF	TGCAGTGCCAAGGGAGCCGGGTACTCCTACGAGCAGTACTTC
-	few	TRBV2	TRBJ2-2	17	CASRTRQGGTNTGELFF	TGTGCCAGCAGGACCAGACAGGGAGGAACGAACACCGGGGAGCTGTTTTTT
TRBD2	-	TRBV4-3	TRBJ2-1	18	CASSQDWRGGASYNEQFF	TGCGCCAGCAGCCAAGATTGGCGGGGGGGCGCCTCCTACAATGAGCAGTTCTTC
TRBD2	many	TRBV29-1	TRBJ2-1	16	CSVGGSGLHSYNEQFF	TGCAGCGTTGGGGGTAGCGGGCTTCACTCCTACAATGAGCAGTTCTTC
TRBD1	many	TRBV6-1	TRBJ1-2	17	CASSAYPPTGTEYGYTF	TGTGCCAGCAGTGCGTACCCCCCAACCGGGACAGAATATGGCTACACCTTC
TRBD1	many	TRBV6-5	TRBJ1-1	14	CASSFSTGDTEAFF	TGTGCCAGCAGTTTCAGTACAGGGGACACTGAAGCTTTCTTT
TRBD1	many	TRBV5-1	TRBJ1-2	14	CASSLGQEWGGYTF	TGCGCCAGCAGCCTGGGACAGGAGTGGGGTGGCTACACCTTC
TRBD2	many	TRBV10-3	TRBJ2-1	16	CAIRGTSGGTYNEQFF	TGTGCCATCAGAGGGACTAGCGGGGGAACCTACAATGAGCAGTTCTTC
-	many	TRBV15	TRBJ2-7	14	CATSREGQGYEQYF	TGTGCCACCAGCAGAGAAGGCCAGGGCTACGAGCAGTACTTC
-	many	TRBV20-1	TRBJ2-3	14	CSASTGPHTDTQYF	TGCAGTGCTTCAACCGGGCCCCACACAGATACGCAGTATTTT
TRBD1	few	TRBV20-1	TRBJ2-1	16	CSAANLQGGSYNEQFF	TGCAGTGCCGCAAATTTACAGGGGGGATCCTACAATGAGCAGTTCTTC
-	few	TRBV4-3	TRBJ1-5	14	CASSQDPGTQPQHF	TGCGCCAGCAGCCAAGATCCCGGGACCCAGCCCCAGCATTTT
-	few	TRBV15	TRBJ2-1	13	CATSSPTGNEQFF	TGTGCCACCAGCAGCCCCACGGGCAATGAGCAGTTCTTC
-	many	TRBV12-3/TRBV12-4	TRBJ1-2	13	CASSPQENYGYTF	TGTGCCAGCAGTCCACAGGAGAACTATGGCTACACCTTC
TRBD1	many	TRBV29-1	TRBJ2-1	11	CSVQGLNEQFF	TGCAGCGTACAGGGGCTGAATGAGCAGTTCTTC
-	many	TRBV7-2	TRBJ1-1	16	CASSPRRDIMNTEAFF	TGTGCCAGCAGCCCCCGCAGGGACATCATGAACACTGAAGCTTTCTTT
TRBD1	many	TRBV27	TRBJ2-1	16	CASKLGQGALWNEQFF	TGTGCCAGCAAACTGGGACAGGGGGCCCTATGGAATGAGCAGTTCTTC
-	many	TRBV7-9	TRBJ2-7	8	CALDEQYF	TGTGCCCTAGACGAGCAGTACTTC
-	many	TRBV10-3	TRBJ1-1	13	CATRQGEDTEAFF	TGTGCCACCCGACAAGGGGAAGACACTGAAGCTTTCTTT
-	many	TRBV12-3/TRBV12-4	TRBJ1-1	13	CASSFWQGSEAFF	TGTGCCAGCAGTTTTTGGCAGGGGAGTGAAGCTTTCTTT
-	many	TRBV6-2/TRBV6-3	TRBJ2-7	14	CASSPGWSFYEQYF	TGTGCCAGCAGTCCTGGCTGGAGTTTTTACGAGCAGTACTTC
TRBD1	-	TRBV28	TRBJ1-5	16	CASSWRQGYSGQPQHF	TGTGCCAGCAGTTGGCGACAGGGGTATTCGGGTCAGCCCCAGCATTTT
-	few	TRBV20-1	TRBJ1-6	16	CSAANSRSSYNSPLHF	TGCAGTGCGGCCAACTCCCGGAGCTCCTATAATTCACCCCTCCACTTT
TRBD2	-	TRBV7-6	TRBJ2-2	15	CASSVRTSGRGELFF	TGTGCCAGCAGCGTCAGGACTAGCGGGAGAGGGGAGCTGTTTTTT
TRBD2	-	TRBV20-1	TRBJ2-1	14	CSARAGTSIDEQFF	TGCAGTGCTAGGGCCGGGACTAGCATCGATGAGCAGTTCTTC
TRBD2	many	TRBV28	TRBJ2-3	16	CASSSSASGEGDTQYF	TGTGCCAGCAGCTCGAGTGCTAGCGGGGAGGGAGATACGCAGTATTTT
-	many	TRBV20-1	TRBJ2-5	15	CSARDRIRGGETQYF	TGCAGTGCTAGAGATCGGATAAGGGGCGGGGAGACCCAGTACTTC
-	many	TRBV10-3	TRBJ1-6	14	CAATGAVDNSPLHF	TGTGCCGCGACGGGGGCAGTTGATAATTCACCCCTCCACTTT
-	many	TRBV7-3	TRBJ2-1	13	CASSLLGGGPFFF	TGTGCCAGCAGCCTCCTGGGGGGGGGGCCATTTTTCTTC
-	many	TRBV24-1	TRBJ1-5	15	CATSDPRSANQPQHF	TGTGCCACCAGTGATCCCCGAAGCGCCAATCAGCCCCAGCATTTT
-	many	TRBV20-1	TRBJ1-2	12	CSARETNYGYTF	TGCAGTGCTAGAGAGACTAACTATGGCTACACCTTC
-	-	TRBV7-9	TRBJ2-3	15	CASSRIADSTDTQYF	TGTGCCAGCAGCCGGATAGCAGATAGCACAGATACGCAGTATTTT
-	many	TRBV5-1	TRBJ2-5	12	CASSLGLETQYF	TGTGCCAGCAGTTTAGGGCTGGAGACCCAGTACTTC
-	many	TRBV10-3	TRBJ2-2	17	CAISESIGGANTGELFF	TGTGCCATCAGTGAGTCGATCGGCGGGGCGAACACCGGGGAGCTGTTTTTT
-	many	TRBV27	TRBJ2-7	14	CASRGRRSPYEQYF	TGTGCCAGCAGAGGACGGAGATCCCCCTACGAGCAGTACTTC
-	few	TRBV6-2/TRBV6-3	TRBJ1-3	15	CASSYHSRTGNTIYF	TGTGCCAGCAGTTACCACAGCCGAACTGGAAACACCATATATTTT
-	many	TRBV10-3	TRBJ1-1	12	CAIIGGGWKAFF	TGTGCCATCATCGGGGGTGGGTGGAAAGCTTTCTTT
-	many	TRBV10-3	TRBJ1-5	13	CATESGLNQPQHF	TGTGCCACTGAAAGTGGCCTCAATCAGCCCCAGCATTTT
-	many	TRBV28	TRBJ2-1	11	CASSWRREQFF	TGTGCCAGCAGTTGGCGGCGGGAGCAGTTCTTC
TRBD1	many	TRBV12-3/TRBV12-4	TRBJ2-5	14	CASSFKDRDETQYF	TGTGCCAGCAGTTTCAAAGACAGGGACGAGACCCAGTACTTC
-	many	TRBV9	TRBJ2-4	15	CASSVAPEGQNIQYF	TGTGCCAGCAGCGTAGCCCCGGAGGGGCAAAACATTCAGTACTTC
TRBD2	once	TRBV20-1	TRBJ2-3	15	CSARGSGMGYDTQYF	TGCAGTGCTAGGGGTAGCGGGATGGGTTACGATACGCAGTATTTT
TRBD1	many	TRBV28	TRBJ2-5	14	CASRPGTAKETQYF	TGTGCCAGCAGACCCGGGACAGCCAAAGAGACCCAGTACTTC